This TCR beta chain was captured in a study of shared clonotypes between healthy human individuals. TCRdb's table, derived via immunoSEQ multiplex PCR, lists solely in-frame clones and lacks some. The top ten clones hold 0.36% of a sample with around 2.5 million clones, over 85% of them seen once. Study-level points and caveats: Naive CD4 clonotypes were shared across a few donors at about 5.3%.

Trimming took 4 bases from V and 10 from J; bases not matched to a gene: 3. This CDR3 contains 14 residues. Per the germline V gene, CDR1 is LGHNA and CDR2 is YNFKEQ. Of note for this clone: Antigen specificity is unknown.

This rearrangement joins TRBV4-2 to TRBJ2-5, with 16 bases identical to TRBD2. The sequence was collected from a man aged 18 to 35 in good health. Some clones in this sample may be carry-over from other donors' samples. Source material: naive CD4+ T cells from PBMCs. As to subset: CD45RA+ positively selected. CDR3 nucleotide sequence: TGTGCCAGCAGCCCGGGACTAGCGGGAGGGGTCCAGTACTTC. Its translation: CASSPGLAGGVQYF.